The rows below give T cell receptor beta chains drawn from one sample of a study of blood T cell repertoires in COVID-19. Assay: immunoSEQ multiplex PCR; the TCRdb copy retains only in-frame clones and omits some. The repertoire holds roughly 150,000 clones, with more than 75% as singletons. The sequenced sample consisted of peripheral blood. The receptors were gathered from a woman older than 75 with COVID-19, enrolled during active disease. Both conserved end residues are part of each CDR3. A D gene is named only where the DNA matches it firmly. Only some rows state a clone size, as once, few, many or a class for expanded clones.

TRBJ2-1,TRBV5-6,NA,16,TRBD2,CASSTRTSGIDNEQFF,TGTGCCAGCAGCACCCGGACTAGCGGGATAGACAATGAGCAGTTCTTC
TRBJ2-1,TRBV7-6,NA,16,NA,CASSLVGSGPFNEQFF,TGTGCCAGCAGCTTAGTCGGCAGCGGGCCTTTCAATGAGCAGTTCTTC
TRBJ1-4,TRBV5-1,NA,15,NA,CASSLGPAGNEKLFF,TGCGCCAGCAGCTTGGGCCCCGCAGGGAATGAAAAACTGTTTTTT
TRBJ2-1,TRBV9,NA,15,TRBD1,CASSVGAGGKDEQFF,TGTGCCAGCAGCGTAGGGGCAGGGGGCAAGGATGAGCAGTTCTTC
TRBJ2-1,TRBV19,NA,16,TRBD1,CASREQGRGSYNEQFF,TGTGCCAGTAGAGAACAGGGGAGAGGCTCCTACAATGAGCAGTTCTTC
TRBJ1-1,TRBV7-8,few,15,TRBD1,CASSFATGADTEAFF,TGTGCCAGCAGCTTCGCGACAGGGGCTGACACTGAAGCTTTCTTT
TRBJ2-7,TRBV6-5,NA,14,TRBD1,CASSNRGLLYEQYF,TGTGCCAGCAGTAACAGGGGCTTACTCTACGAGCAGTACTTC
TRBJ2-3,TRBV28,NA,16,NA,CASSLGPKNLGDTQYF,TGTGCCAGCAGTTTAGGCCCCAAAAACCTCGGGGATACGCAGTATTTT
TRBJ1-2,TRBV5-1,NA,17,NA,CASSRGRTDPPSYGYTF,TGCGCCAGCAGCCGCGGAAGGACAGACCCACCGTCGTATGGCTACACCTTC
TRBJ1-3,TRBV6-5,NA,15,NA,CASSPVLGAGNTIYF,TGTGCCAGCAGTCCAGTACTCGGAGCTGGAAACACCATATATTTT
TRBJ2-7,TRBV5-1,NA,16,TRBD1,CASSLGGRTGVDEQYF,TGCGCCAGCAGCTTGGGGGGGCGGACAGGGGTTGACGAGCAGTACTTC
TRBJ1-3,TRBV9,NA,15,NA,CASSPRPLSGNTIYF,TGTGCCAGCAGCCCGCGTCCCTTATCTGGAAACACCATATATTTT
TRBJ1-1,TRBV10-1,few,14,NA,CASSLGGWNTEAFF,TGCGCCAGCAGTCTCGGGGGGTGGAACACTGAAGCTTTCTTT
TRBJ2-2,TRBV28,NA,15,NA,CASRGGGTNTGELFF,TGTGCCAGCAGGGGAGGCGGGACGAACACCGGGGAGCTGTTTTTT
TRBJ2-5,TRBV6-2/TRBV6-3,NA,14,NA,CASSTYRDRETQYF,TGTGCCAGCAGCACTTACAGGGATCGAGAGACCCAGTACTTC
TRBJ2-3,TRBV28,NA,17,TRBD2,CASSLRGLAGKSDTQYF,TGTGCCAGCAGTTTACGGGGACTAGCGGGAAAATCAGATACGCAGTATTTT
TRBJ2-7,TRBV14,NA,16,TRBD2,CASSQGLAGKIYEQYF,TGTGCCAGCAGCCAAGGACTAGCGGGAAAAATCTACGAGCAGTACTTC
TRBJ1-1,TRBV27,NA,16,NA,CASSLNGVFMNTEAFF,TGTGCCAGCAGTTTAAACGGGGTTTTCATGAACACTGAAGCTTTCTTT
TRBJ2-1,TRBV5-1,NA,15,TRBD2,CASRRTSGTYNEQFF,TGCGCCAGCAGGCGGACTAGCGGGACATACAATGAGCAGTTCTTC
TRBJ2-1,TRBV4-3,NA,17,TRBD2,CASSQDPAGGPINEQFF,TGCGCCAGCAGCCAAGATCCGGCGGGAGGGCCGATCAATGAGCAGTTCTTC
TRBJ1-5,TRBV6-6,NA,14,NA,CASSSGSGNQPQHF,TGTGCCAGCAGTTCAGGGTCGGGCAATCAGCCCCAGCATTTT
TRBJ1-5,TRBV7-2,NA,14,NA,CASSTNRVWEPQHF,TGTGCCAGCAGCACAAACAGGGTTTGGGAGCCCCAGCATTTT
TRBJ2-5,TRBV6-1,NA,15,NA,CASSEGGSTGGTQYF,TGTGCCAGCAGTGAAGGTGGGTCGACTGGAGGAACCCAGTACTTC
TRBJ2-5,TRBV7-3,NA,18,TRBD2,CASSLAGPSGRGQETQYF,TGTGCCAGCAGCTTAGCCGGTCCTAGCGGGAGGGGCCAAGAGACCCAGTACTTC
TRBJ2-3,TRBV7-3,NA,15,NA,CASSREAGPTDTQYF,TGTGCCAGCAGCCGAGAGGCAGGGCCGACAGATACGCAGTATTTT
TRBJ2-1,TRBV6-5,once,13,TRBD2,CASSRTEAGEQFF,TGTGCCAGCAGTCGTACCGAAGCGGGAGAGCAGTTCTTC
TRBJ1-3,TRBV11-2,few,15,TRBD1,CASSTTTGMGNTIYF,TGTGCCAGCAGCACCACGACAGGGATGGGAAACACCATATATTTT
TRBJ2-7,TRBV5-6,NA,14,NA,CASSLGQSYYEQYF,TGTGCCAGCAGCTTGGGACAGAGTTACTACGAGCAGTACTTC
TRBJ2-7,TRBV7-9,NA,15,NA,CASSFRGALSYEQYF,TGTGCCAGCAGCTTCCGGGGGGCTCTCTCCTACGAGCAGTACTTC
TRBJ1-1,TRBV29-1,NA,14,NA,CSVAPTGTNTEAFF,TGCAGCGTTGCTCCAACAGGAACCAACACTGAAGCTTTCTTT
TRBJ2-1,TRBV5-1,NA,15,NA,CASSHGVAGYNEQFF,TGCGCCAGCAGCCACGGAGTGGCCGGCTACAATGAGCAGTTCTTC
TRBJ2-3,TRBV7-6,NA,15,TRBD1,CASSVPGQDSDTQYF,TGTGCCAGCAGCGTACCGGGACAGGATTCAGATACGCAGTATTTT
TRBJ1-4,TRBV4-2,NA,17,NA,CASSQEEPTATNEKLFF,TGTGCCAGCAGCCAAGAGGAGCCAACCGCAACTAATGAAAAACTGTTTTTT
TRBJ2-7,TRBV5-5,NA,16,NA,CASSPVFSSGYYEQYF,TGTGCCAGCAGCCCCGTCTTCTCTTCGGGTTACTACGAGCAGTACTTC
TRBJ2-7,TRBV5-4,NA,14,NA,CASSSPRDNYEQYF,TGTGCCAGCAGCTCTCCCCGGGACAACTACGAGCAGTACTTC
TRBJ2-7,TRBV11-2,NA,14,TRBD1,CASSRGQGTYEQYF,TGTGCCAGCAGCCGTGGACAGGGCACGTACGAGCAGTACTTC
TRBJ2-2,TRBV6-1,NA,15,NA,CASSEGGGNTGELFF,TGTGCCAGCAGTGAAGGAGGGGGGAACACCGGGGAGCTGTTTTTT
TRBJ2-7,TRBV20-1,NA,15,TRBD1,CSASLLGQGRGEQYF,TGCAGTGCTAGTCTCCTGGGACAGGGGAGAGGCGAGCAGTACTTC
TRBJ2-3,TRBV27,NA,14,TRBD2,CASRLRRGADTQYF,TGTGCCAGCCGCCTACGCCGGGGGGCAGATACGCAGTATTTT
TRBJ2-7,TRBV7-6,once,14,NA,CASSLSLSSYEQYF,TGTGCCAGCAGCTTAAGTTTGAGTTCCTACGAGCAGTACTTC
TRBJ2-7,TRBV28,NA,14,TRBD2,CASSPGGGAWEQYF,TGTGCCAGCAGCCCTGGGGGGGGTGCGTGGGAGCAGTACTTC
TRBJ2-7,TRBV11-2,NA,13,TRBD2,CASTRTSGYEQYF,TGTGCCAGCACCAGGACTAGCGGCTACGAGCAGTACTTC
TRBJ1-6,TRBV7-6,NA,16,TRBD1,CASSSPSGQDNSPLHF,TGTGCCAGCAGCTCTCCTTCGGGACAGGATAATTCACCCCTCCACTTT
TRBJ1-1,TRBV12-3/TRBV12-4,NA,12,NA,CASSVRGTEAFF,TGTGCCAGCAGTGTGCGGGGAACTGAAGCTTTCTTT